Presented here are 18 T cell receptor beta chains from one specimen sequenced in a study of cytomegalovirus exposure and HLA in healthy donors. In the PCR, 60 Vbeta and 13 Jbeta primers were used. Libraries were prepared by immunoSEQ multiplex PCR; TCRdb keeps only in-frame clonotypes and omits some of them. This sample contains about 140,000 clones. The sample taken for sequencing was PBMCs. Receptors originate from a man aged 40-49 years in good health and CMV-seronegative.

The chain employs TRBV7-2 and TRBJ1-6; D is possibly TRBD1 (5 bases). This CDR3 is built from 16 residues. Trimming removed 4 bases from V and 8 bases from J, with 18 bases in between. CDR1 and CDR2 (germline): SGHTA, FQGNSA. CDR3 sequence: CASSWGGEGRYSPLHF. The CDR3 coding sequence is TGTGCCAGCAGCTGGGGGGGTGAGGGGAGGTATTCACCCCTCCACTTT.

V and J are TRBV11-3 and TRBJ2-2; TRBD2 matches 8 bases. The junction had 8 bases not matched to a gene; V was cut back by 6 bases and J by 5 bases. Germline CDR1 is SGHNT and CDR2 is YENEEA. This CDR3 spans 15 amino acids. CDR3 sequence (DNA): TGTGCCAGCAGGTCGGGGGGGGAAAAAACCGGGGAGCTGTTTTTT. Translated, it gives CASRSGGEKTGELFF. The full variable domain, rest sourced from reference TRBV11-3 and TRBJ2-2, is EAGVVQSPRYKIIEKKQPVAFWCNPISGHNTLYWYLQNLGQGPELLIRYENEEAVDDSQLPKDRFSAERLKGVDSTLKIQPAELGDSAVYLCASRSGGEKTGELFFGEGSRLTVL.

The chain is built from TRBV5-1 and TRBJ1-2, with D perhaps matching TRBD1 (6 bases). The CDR3 is 14 amino acids. CDR1 SGHRS and CDR2 YFSETQ come from the germline V gene. Trimming removed 4 bases from V and 7 bases from J, with 17 bases in between. This chain's CDR3 is CASSPQTGTGGYTF. The CDR3 nucleotides read TGCGCCAGCAGCCCACAAACAGGGACGGGTGGCTACACCTTC.

The gene calls are TRBV11-2 and TRBJ1-1; possible D gene TRBD1, 5 bases. Germline V gene data show CDR1 as SGHAT and CDR2 as FQNNGV. Trimming took off 4 bases at V and 3 bases at J, with 6 bases between the two ends. The CDR3 is made up of 12 amino acids. The DNA of the CDR3 is TGTGCCAGCAGCTCAGGGTACACTGAAGCTTTCTTT. It translates to CASSSGYTEAFF.

This chain joins TRBV12-2 and TRBJ1-5; the tabulated D call, TRBD1, remains unverified against the DNA. TRBV12-2 is a pseudogene locus. This CDR3 is 16 amino acids long. The CDR3 reads CASRLARGQGGQPQHF. The CDR3 DNA is TGTGCAAGTCGCTTAGCGAGGGGACAGGGAGGCCAGCCCCAGCATTTT.

The chain links TRBV28 to TRBJ1-2, with a tentative D call TRBD1 (5 bases). Germline V lookup: CDR1 MDHEN, CDR2 SYDVKM. The CDR3 is made up of 15 amino acids. V shed 3 bases and J shed 3 bases, with 14 bases lying between them. The CDR3 region is CASSLGPGGYYGYTF. The DNA for the CDR3 is TGTGCCAGCAGTTTGGGGCCGGGGGGGTACTATGGCTACACCTTC.

The chain recombines TRBV2 with TRBJ2-3, with 9 bases matching TRBD2. This CDR3 has 15 amino acids. CDR1 and CDR2 from the germline V gene are SNHLY and FYNNEI. V shed 5 bases, J shed 7 bases, and the junction held 10 bases outside the gene matches. Written as DNA, the CDR3 is TGTGCCAGCAGTACCAGCGGGGGGATGGGAAATACGCAGTATTTT. Translated: CASSTSGGMGNTQYF. Combining the CDR3 with reference TRBV2 and TRBJ2-3 gives the whole variable domain EPEVTQTPSHQVTQMGQEVILRCVPISNHLYFYWYRQILGQKVEFLVSFYNNEISEKSEIFDDQFSVERPDGSNFTLKIRSTKLEDSAMYFCASSTSGGMGNTQYFGPGTRLTVL.

This rearrangement joins TRBV7-2 to TRBJ1-1, with 10 bases that match TRBD1. V was clipped by 5 bases and J by 7 bases; unmatched bases: 10. The CDR3 spans 15 residues. Germline CDR1 and CDR2: SGHTA and FQGNSA. As DNA, the CDR3 is TGTGCCAGCAGCACAGGACAGGGGGTTTTACTTGAAGCTTTCTTT. This gives the protein CASSTGQGVLLEAFF.

The chain joins TRBV9 to TRBJ2-3, with 7 bases matching TRBD2. CDR1 and CDR2 (germline): SGDLS, YYNGEE. The V segment lost 4 bases and the J segment 6 bases; nucleotides outside the gene matches: 11. The CDR3 contains 15 residues. This CDR3 reads CASSLRERGGDTQYF. CDR3 nucleotides: TGTGCCAGCAGCCTCAGGGAGCGGGGAGGGGATACGCAGTATTTT.

This rearrangement joins TRBV5-1 to TRBJ2-1; 10 nucleotides match TRBD2. Per germline, CDR1 SGHRS and CDR2 YFSETQ. The CDR3 spans 15 residues. The ends lost 4 bases at V and 7 bases at J; junction bases unmatched: 8. The CDR3 loop is CASSGAGGPNNEQFF. The CDR3 DNA is TGCGCCAGCAGCGGAGCGGGGGGGCCTAATAATGAGCAGTTCTTC.

The chain employs TRBV4-3 and TRBJ2-7, with TRBD1 matching over 9 bases. Looked up from germline, CDR1 is LGHNA and CDR2 is YSLEER. The CDR3 is 15 amino acids. The V segment lost 1 base and the J segment 4 bases; nucleotides outside the gene matches: 5. As DNA, the CDR3 is TGCGCCAGCAGCCAAGGAGGACAGGGGAGGTACGAGCAGTACTTC. Its translation is CASSQGGQGRYEQYF.

The rearrangement joins TRBV19 to TRBJ2-7; TRBD1 matches at 9 bases. After removal of 5 bases from V and 3 bases from J, the junction contained 5 bases not matched to a gene. This CDR3 comprises 14 residues. Germline CDR1 is LNHDA and CDR2 is SQIVND (reference sequence). The CDR3: CASSEGQGRYEQYF. The CDR3 DNA follows: TGTGCCAGTAGTGAAGGACAGGGGCGCTACGAGCAGTACTTC.

The chain carries TRBV19 and TRBJ2-1; 11 bases are shared with TRBD2. The CDR3 spans 15 residues. The germline V gene encodes CDR1 LNHDA and CDR2 SQIVND (reference sequence). The junction had 2 bases not matched to a gene; V was cut back by 5 bases and J by 2 bases. The CDR3 DNA reads as TGTGCCAGTAGTCTACTAGCGGGGGCCTACAATGAGCAGTTCTTC. This gives the protein CASSLLAGAYNEQFF.

The J gene is TRBJ2-1, the V gene TRBV4-2; a weak D match, TRBD2 (5 bases). V was pared by 2 bases and J by 5 bases, with 13 bases between. Germline assignment: CDR1 LGHNA and CDR2 YNFKEQ. The CDR3 spans 15 residues. The DNA of the CDR3 is TGTGCCAGCAGCCAACTTAGGGAGCGGAACAATGAGCAGTTCTTC. This translates into CASSQLRERNNEQFF.

This rearrangement joins TRBV4-1 to TRBJ2-6, with D tentatively TRBD2 (6 bases). V gave up 1 base and J gave up 4 bases, with 14 bases separating them. The germline CDR1 and CDR2 sequences are MGHRA and YSYEKL. The CDR3 runs to 17 residues. CDR3 loop: CASSQVGLRDGANVLTF. In DNA form, the CDR3 reads TGCGCCAGCAGCCAAGTCGGACTAAGGGACGGGGCCAACGTCCTGACTTTC.

The V gene is TRBV5-5, the J gene TRBJ1-6; D is perhaps TRBD1 (6 bases). V lost 0 bases and J lost 0, with 10 bases in between. Germline CDR1 is SGHKS and CDR2 is YYEKEE (reference sequence). CDR3 size: 17 residues. Here the CDR3 DNA reads TGTGCCAGCAGCTTGGCAACAGGGAGCTCCTATAATTCACCCCTCCACTTT. Protein sequence: CASSLATGSSYNSPLHF.

This chain uses TRBV7-8 with TRBJ1-5; 7 bases agree with TRBD1. The germline V gene encodes CDR1 SGHVS and CDR2 FQNEAQ. V lost 5 bases, J lost 1 base, and 2 bases stayed unmatched. The CDR3 spans 14 residues. DNA of the CDR3: TGTGCCAGCAGCCAACAGGGGAGCAATCAGCCCCAGCATTTT. It specifies CASSQQGSNQPQHF.

Worth noting for this clone: Other DNA sequences of this sample code for an identical CDR3. V usage is TRBV28 and J usage is TRBJ2-7, with TRBD2 as a possible D gene (6 bases). Trimming removed 6 bases from V and 0 bases from J, with 6 bases in between. The CDR3 loop spans 12 amino acids. Germline CDR1 MDHEN, CDR2 SYDVKM. The CDR3 is CASREGSYEQYF. CDR3 DNA sequence: TGTGCCAGCAGGGAGGGCTCCTACGAGCAGTACTTC.